Listed below are T cell receptor beta chains from one sample, sequenced in a study of shared clonotypes between healthy human individuals. This table comes from immunoSEQ multiplex PCR, and its TCRdb copy is limited to in-frame clones, with some not included. The repertoire holds some 2.4 million clones, 93% seen once, with 0.36% in the top ten. The material sequenced was naive CD4+ T cells from PBMCs. Every receptor here comes from a man aged 18 to 30 in good health. Some clones in this sample may be carry-over from other donors' samples. Both conserved end residues are part of each CDR3. The D gene is left open where the match is weak. Some rows have no size entry. The others give once, few or many, or a class for an expanded clone.

J gene	V gene	clone size	D gene	CDR3 DNA	CDR3 protein
TRBJ1-1	TRBV5-6	NA	NA	TGTGCCAGCAGCTTGGTCCCGGGGGTCGACACTGAAGCTTTCTTT	CASSLVPGVDTEAFF
TRBJ2-7	TRBV7-6	NA	NA	TGTGCCAGCAGCTTAGCGGACAACTCCTACGAGCAGTACTTC	CASSLADNSYEQYF
TRBJ1-1	TRBV7-8	NA	NA	TGTGCCAGCAGCTTAGTCCCCCGACAGAGACCCAGACCGGCTGAAGCTTTCTTT	CASSLVPRQRPRPAEAFF
TRBJ1-5	TRBV5-8	NA	TRBD1	TGTGCCAGCAGCTTCGACAGGGTCAATCAGCCCCAGCATTTT	CASSFDRVNQPQHF
TRBJ2-7	TRBV19	NA	NA	TGTGCCATACTTCCGGGACACCCCCTTGAGCAGTACTTC	CAILPGHPLEQYF
TRBJ2-7	TRBV4-2	NA	NA	TGTGCCAGCAGCTTTGCGCGGGACCCTTCCTACGAGCAGTACTTC	CASSFARDPSYEQYF
TRBJ2-7	TRBV6-6	NA	TRBD2	TGTGCCAGCAGTCGCCTCGCGGGGGAATTTTCCGAGCAGTACTTC	CASSRLAGEFSEQYF
TRBJ2-3	TRBV4-3	NA	TRBD2	TGCGCCAGCAGCCAAGATCTGGGGGGAGGGCCCCCAGATACGCAGTATTTT	CASSQDLGGGPPDTQYF
TRBJ1-4	TRBV28	NA	NA	TGTGCCAGCGTGGGAGGGGAAAAACTGTTTTTT	CASVGGEKLFF
TRBJ2-1	TRBV5-1	once	TRBD1	TGCGCCAGCAGCTCAGGACAGGACGACTCCTACAATGAGCAGTTCTTC	CASSSGQDDSYNEQFF
TRBJ1-1	TRBV5-1	NA	TRBD1	TGCGCCAGCAGCTCTGGGACAGGGGGAGCGACTGAAGCTTTCTTT	CASSSGTGGATEAFF
TRBJ2-7	TRBV25-1	NA	TRBD2	TGTGCCAGCAGTGATGGTGGACTAGCGGGGGCCTACGAGCAGTACTTC	CASSDGGLAGAYEQYF
TRBJ2-7	TRBV5-1	NA	TRBD1	TGCGCCAGCAGGCCTGACAGGGGGCCCCCCTACGAGCAGTACTTC	CASRPDRGPPYEQYF
TRBJ2-3	TRBV5-1	NA	TRBD2	TGCGCCAGCAGCTTGGTGGCGGGAGGGACCACAGATACGCAGTATTTT	CASSLVAGGTTDTQYF
TRBJ2-7	TRBV11-2	NA	NA	TGTGCCAGCAGCTTAGGGACTACGATCACCTACGAGCAGTACTTC	CASSLGTTITYEQYF
TRBJ2-1	TRBV28	NA	NA	TGTGCCAGCAGTAGCCTCGACGCGAGCTCCTACAATGAGCAGTTCTTC	CASSSLDASSYNEQFF
TRBJ2-5	TRBV2	NA	NA	TGTGCCAGCAGCAGACTTTTGGGGGATGGGACCCAGTACTTC	CASSRLLGDGTQYF
TRBJ2-2	TRBV5-6	once	TRBD2	TGTGCCAGCAGCTTCGGACTAGCAGCGAACACCGGGGAGCTGTTTTTT	CASSFGLAANTGELFF
TRBJ2-3	TRBV11-1	NA	NA	TGTGCCAGCAGCTTGAGACCTAGCACAGATACGCAGTATTTT	CASSLRPSTDTQYF
TRBJ1-3	TRBV28	NA	NA	TGTGCCAGCAGTTCCCCCGCCGGGGGTGGAGGAAACACCATATATTTT	CASSSPAGGGGNTIYF
TRBJ2-7	TRBV5-5	NA	TRBD2	TGTGCCAGCAGCCCTTCTAGCGGGAGGTCCTACGAGCAGTACTTC	CASSPSSGRSYEQYF
TRBJ1-2	TRBV19	NA	NA	TGTGCCACTCGACCGGGAGCTCCTTATGGCTACACCTTC	CATRPGAPYGYTF
TRBJ2-1	TRBV2	NA	TRBD1	TGTGCCAGCAGTACCTTCACAGGGGAAAAGTTCTTC	CASSTFTGEKFF
TRBJ1-4	TRBV6-5	NA	NA	TGTGCCAGCAGTTACTCTTCCAGGGGAGATGAAAAACTGTTTTTT	CASSYSSRGDEKLFF
TRBJ2-3	TRBV6-1	NA	NA	TGTGCCAGCAGTGTGGGCCGCACAGATACGCAGTATTTT	CASSVGRTDTQYF
TRBJ1-4	TRBV6-1	NA	TRBD1	TGTGCCAGCAGTGGGTGGGGACAGGGGGTGAAACCTGAAAAACTGTTTTTT	CASSGWGQGVKPEKLFF
TRBJ1-2	TRBV5-1	NA	NA	TGCGCCAGCAGCGGAAGACCAGGGGAAACAGATGGCTACACCTTC	CASSGRPGETDGYTF
TRBJ2-7	TRBV29-1	NA	TRBD2	TGCAGCGTTGCCGTCCTAGCGGCTAACGAGCAGTACTTC	CSVAVLAANEQYF
TRBJ2-5	TRBV7-6	NA	TRBD2	TGTGCCAGCAGCTTCTATGGCGGGAGGGCCCAAGAGACCCAGTACTTC	CASSFYGGRAQETQYF
TRBJ1-5	TRBV30	few	NA	TGTGCCTGGAGTGTAAGGGTCGGTCGACAGCCCCAGCATTTT	CAWSVRVGRQPQHF
TRBJ2-3	TRBV5-6	NA	NA	TGTGCCAGCAGCTGGTACCGGGGCCCACGAGCCCCAGATACGCAGTATTTT	CASSWYRGPRAPDTQYF
TRBJ1-3	TRBV18	NA	NA	TGTGCCAGCTCACCGGCAGGGGTGGACGGAAACACCATATATTTT	CASSPAGVDGNTIYF
TRBJ2-7	TRBV27	NA	TRBD1	TGTGCCAGCAGTTTGGTGAGGGGGCGGAACTACGAGCAGTACTTC	CASSLVRGRNYEQYF
TRBJ2-3	TRBV9	NA	NA	TGTGCCAGCAGCGTAGGCCAGCATCCTAACACAGATACGCAGTATTTT	CASSVGQHPNTDTQYF
TRBJ2-5	TRBV5-1	once	TRBD2	TGCGCCAGCAGCTTGGGACTAGCGGAGCTACAAGAGACCCAGTACTTC	CASSLGLAELQETQYF